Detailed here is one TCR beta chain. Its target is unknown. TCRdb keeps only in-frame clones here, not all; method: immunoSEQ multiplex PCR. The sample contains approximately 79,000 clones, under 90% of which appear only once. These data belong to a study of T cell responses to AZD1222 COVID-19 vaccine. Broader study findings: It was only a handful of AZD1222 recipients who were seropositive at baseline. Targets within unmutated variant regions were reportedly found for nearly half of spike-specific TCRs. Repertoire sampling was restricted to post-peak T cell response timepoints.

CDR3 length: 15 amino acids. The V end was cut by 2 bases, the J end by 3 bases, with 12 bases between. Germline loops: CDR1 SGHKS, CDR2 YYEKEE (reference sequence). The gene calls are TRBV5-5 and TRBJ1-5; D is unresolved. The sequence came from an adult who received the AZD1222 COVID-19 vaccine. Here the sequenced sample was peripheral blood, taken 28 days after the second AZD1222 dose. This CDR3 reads CASSLMESDNQPQHF. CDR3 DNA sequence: TGTGCCAGCAGCTTAATGGAGTCTGACAATCAGCCCCAGCATTTT.